This T cell receptor beta chain was observed in a study of blood T cells in healthy people across ages (dated by TCRdb to about 2015). Context from the whole study: In model experiments, template switching captured about one uniquely barcoded TCR beta cDNA molecule for every two T cells. To track age-related changes in TCR beta repertoire diversity, the study relied on deep sequencing normalized with unique cDNA molecular identifiers. The donors were divided into four age groups: young (average roughly 17 years), middle-aged (approximately 39), aged (roughly 60) and long-lived (around 80). To avoid experimental bias, donors of different ages were randomly spread across the sequencing lanes. The study analyzed two additional independent replicas of 1 million unique cDNA reads from the same blood draw for two donors, one aged 18 to 29 and one aged 80 or older. Study-level results and caveats: Because the CMV infection status of the donors was unknown, age-related changes in expanded clonotypes may potentially have been confounded. Because profiling used bulk unsorted PBMCs, naive and antigen-experienced compartments could not be compared conclusively. Estimates of total diversity from one million sequenced T cells were regarded as lower bounds and underestimates. As age increased, observed TCR beta diversity per million T cells dropped in a roughly linear way, and a significant reduction was already evident by age about 40. A strong correlation was found between observed TCR beta diversity and the percentage of naive T cells measured by flow cytometry. Compared with the aged group, the long-lived group had more naive CD4+ T cells, fewer expanded clones and increased TCR diversity, suggesting age selection.

This clonotype was counted many times. Its antigen target is currently unknown. No base quality information exists; no much larger clone differs at one position. Library preparation used 5' RACE. TCRdb shows the sequencer as Illumina HiSeq 2500. The second PCR ran for about 6 to 12 cycles and used a J-beta primer mix along with a sample-barcoded 5' primer. A template-switch 5' adaptor carrying 12 random nucleotides introduced a unique molecular identifier onto each TCR beta cDNA molecule. Each sample yielded at least 2.5 million CDR3-containing paired-end reads. All of the RNA was converted into first-strand cDNA using the Mint cDNA synthesis kit, with a TRBC-specific oligonucleotide serving as the primer. All cDNA was treated with uracil-DNA glycosylase and then went through a first 18-cycle PCR with the universal primers M1SS and BC2_uni_R. The authors' pipeline ran thus. For normalization, 1 million high-quality reads, each with a distinct molecular identifier, were randomly selected from each sample. Reads sharing molecular identifiers were discarded rather than binned into consensus sequences. MiTCR, with a Q25 quality threshold and the strictest error-elimination algorithm, was used for CDR3 identification, clonotype clustering and error correction. A nonparametric unseen species model using Euler transformation provided a lower-bound estimate of total TCR beta diversity. TCRdb reprocessed the public reads (quality trimming at Q25 with fastp, clone calling with MiXCR) and kept in-frame beta chains. Rows are combined by CDR3 protein, so each entry shows the most common genes and DNA. The V and J calls here are based on TCRdb, not the publication. Recorded for this sample are about 640,000 distinct CDR3 sequences; under 30% of them occurred a single time. In total, the top ten clones hold 15% to 18% of the sample.

Based on the germline V gene (reference sequence), the CDR1 and CDR2 sequences are DFQATT and SNEGSKA. Cut back by 0 bases and 1 base, the V and J ends lie 12 bases apart. Including cysteine and phenylalanine, the CDR3 has 15 amino acids. Of the read, only the CDR3 DNA is kept; its 45 bases are in frame from base 1. The donors were roughly 39 Caucasian individuals from Russia, aged roughly 6 to 100 years, who were systemically healthy. Approximately 10 milliliters of peripheral blood were collected from each donor into EDTA-treated Vacutainer tubes. PBMCs were isolated by Ficoll-Paque density-gradient centrifugation, with at least 6 million obtained per sample. Trizol reagent was used to extract total RNA from PBMCs, with at least 5 micrograms per sample. For every donor, an aliquot of PBMCs went through flow cytometry to measure the percentages of naive CD45RAhigh/CD27high T cells.

The sequence was collected from a woman over 75 in good health. Sample: blood. The chain is assembled from TRBV20-1 and TRBJ2-5; TRBD2 might be the D gene, on 6 matching bases. The DNA sequence follows: TGCAGTGCTAGAGATGGTCGGAGGGCCCAAGAGACCCAGTACTTC. This sequence encodes CSARDGRRAQETQYF.